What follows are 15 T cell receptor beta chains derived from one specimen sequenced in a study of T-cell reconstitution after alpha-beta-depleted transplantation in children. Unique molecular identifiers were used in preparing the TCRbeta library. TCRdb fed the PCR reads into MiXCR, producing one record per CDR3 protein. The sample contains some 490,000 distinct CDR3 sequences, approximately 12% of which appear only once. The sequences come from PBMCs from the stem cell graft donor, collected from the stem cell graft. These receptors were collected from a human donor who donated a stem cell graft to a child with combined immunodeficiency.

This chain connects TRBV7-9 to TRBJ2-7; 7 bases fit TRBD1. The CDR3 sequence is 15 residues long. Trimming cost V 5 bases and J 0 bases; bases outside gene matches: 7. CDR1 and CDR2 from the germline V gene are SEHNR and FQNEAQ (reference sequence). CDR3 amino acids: CASSPGQVPSYEQYF. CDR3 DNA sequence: TGTGCCAGCAGCCCTGGACAGGTGCCCTCCTACGAGCAGTACTTC.

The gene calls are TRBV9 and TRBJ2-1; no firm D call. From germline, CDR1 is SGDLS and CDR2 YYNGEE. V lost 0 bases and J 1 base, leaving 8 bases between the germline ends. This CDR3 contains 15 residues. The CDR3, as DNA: TGTGCCAGCAGCGTAGGCGCGCAGTCCTACAATGAGCAGTTCTTC. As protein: CASSVGAQSYNEQFF.

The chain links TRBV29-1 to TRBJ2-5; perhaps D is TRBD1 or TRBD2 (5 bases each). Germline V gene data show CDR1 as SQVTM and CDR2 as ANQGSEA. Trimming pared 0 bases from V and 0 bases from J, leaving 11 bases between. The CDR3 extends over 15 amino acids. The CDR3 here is CSVEDPRDHQETQYF. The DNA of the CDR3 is TGCAGCGTTGAAGATCCACGGGACCACCAAGAGACCCAGTACTTC. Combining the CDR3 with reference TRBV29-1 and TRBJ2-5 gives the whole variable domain SAVISQKPSRDICQRGTSLTIQCQVDSQVTMMFWYRQQPGQSLTLIATANQGSEATYESGFVIDKFPISRPNLTFSTLTVSNMSPEDSSIYLCSVEDPRDHQETQYFGPGTRLLVL.

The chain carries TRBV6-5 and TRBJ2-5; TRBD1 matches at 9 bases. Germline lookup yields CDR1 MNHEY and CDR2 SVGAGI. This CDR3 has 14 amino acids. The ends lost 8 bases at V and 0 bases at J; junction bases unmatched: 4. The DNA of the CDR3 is TGTGCCAGCTGTTGGGACAGGGACCAAGAGACCCAGTACTTC. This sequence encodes CASCWDRDQETQYF.

The CDR3 is CASSIGQLYEQYF. CDR3 nucleotide sequence: TGTGCCAGTAGTATTGGGCAGCTCTACGAGCAGTACTTC. The V call is TRBV19, the J call TRBJ2-7; no reliable D call. The germline V gene has CDR1 LNHDA and CDR2 SQIVND (reference sequence). CDR3 size: 13 residues. The germline V and J ends were trimmed by 3 bases and 3 bases, with 9 bases remaining between them.

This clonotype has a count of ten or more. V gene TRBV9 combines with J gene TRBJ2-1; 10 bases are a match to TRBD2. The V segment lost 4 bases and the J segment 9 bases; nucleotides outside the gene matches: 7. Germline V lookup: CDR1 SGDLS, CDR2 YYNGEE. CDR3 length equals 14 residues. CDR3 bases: TGTGCCAGCAGCCAGGCTAGCGGGAGCTTTGAGCAGTTCTTC. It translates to CASSQASGSFEQFF.

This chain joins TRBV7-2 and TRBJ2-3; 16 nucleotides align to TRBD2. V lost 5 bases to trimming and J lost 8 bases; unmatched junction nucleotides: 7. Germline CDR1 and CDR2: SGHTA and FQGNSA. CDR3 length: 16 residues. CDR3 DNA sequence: TGTGCCAGCAGCGTGGGACTAGCGGGAGGGCTGGGTACGCAGTATTTT. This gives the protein CASSVGLAGGLGTQYF.

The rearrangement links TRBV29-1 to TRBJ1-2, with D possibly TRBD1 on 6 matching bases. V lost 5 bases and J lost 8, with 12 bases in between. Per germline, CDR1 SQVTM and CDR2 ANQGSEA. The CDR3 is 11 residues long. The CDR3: CSVQQGGGYTF. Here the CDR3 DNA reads TGCAGCGTTCAACAGGGAGGCGGCTACACCTTC.

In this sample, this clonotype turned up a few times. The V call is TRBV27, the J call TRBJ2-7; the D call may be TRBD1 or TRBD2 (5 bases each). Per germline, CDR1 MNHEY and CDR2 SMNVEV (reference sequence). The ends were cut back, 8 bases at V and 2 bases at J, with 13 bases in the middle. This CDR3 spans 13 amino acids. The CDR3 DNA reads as TGTGCCAGCTCGGGACCAGGTACCTACGAGCAGTACTTC. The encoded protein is CASSGPGTYEQYF.

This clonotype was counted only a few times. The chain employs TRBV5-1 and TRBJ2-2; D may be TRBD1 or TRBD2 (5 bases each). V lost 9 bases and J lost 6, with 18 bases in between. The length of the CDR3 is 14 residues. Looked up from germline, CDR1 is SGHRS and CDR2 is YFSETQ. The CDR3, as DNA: TGCGCCACCAAAAACCAGCTGGGGGCCGGGGAGCTGTTTTTT. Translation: CATKNQLGAGELFF. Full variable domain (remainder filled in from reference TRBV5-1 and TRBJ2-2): KAGVTQTPRYLIKTRGQQVTLSCSPISGHRSVSWYQQTPGQGLQFLFEYFSETQRNKGNFPGRFSGRQFSNSRSEMNVSTLELGDSALYLCATKNQLGAGELFFGEGSRLTVL.

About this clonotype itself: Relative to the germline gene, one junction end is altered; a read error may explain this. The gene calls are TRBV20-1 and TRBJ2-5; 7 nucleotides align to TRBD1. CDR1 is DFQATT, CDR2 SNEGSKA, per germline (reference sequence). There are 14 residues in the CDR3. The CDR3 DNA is TGCAGTGCTAGCGGGCCACAGGGGTACGAGACCCATTACTTC. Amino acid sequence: CSASGPQGYETHYF.

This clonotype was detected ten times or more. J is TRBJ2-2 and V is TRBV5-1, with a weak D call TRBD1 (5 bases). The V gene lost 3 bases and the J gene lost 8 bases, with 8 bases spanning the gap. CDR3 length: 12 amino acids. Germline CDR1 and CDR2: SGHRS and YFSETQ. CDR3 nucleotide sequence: TGCGCCAGCAGCTCCTGGACAGGGGAGCTGTTTTTT. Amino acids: CASSSWTGELFF. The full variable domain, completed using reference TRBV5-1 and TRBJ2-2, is KAGVTQTPRYLIKTRGQQVTLSCSPISGHRSVSWYQQTPGQGLQFLFEYFSETQRNKGNFPGRFSGRQFSNSRSEMNVSTLELGDSALYLCASSSWTGELFFGEGSRLTVL.

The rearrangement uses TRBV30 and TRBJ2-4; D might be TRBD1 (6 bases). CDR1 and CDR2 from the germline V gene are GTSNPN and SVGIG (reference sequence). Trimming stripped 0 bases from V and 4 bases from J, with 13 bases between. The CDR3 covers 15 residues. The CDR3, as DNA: TGTGCCTGGAGTGTTGGCAGGGGCTCAAAAAACATTCAGTACTTC. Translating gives CAWSVGRGSKNIQYF.

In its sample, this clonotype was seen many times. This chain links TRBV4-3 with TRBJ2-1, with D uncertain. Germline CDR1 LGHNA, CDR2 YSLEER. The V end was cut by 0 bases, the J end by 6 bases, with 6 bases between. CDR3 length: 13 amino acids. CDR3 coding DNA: TGCGCCAGCAGCCAAGATTTACGCAATGAGCAGTTCTTC. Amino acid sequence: CASSQDLRNEQFF.

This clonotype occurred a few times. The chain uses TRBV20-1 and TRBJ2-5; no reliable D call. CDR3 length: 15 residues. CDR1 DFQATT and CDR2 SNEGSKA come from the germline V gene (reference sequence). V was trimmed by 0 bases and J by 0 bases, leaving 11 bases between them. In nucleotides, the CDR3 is TGCAGTGCTAGAGATCCCCCTGGGTACCAAGAGACCCAGTACTTC. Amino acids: CSARDPPGYQETQYF.